A single sample is the source of the 10 T cell receptor beta chains below, sequenced in a study of brain T cells in children with intractable seizures. Libraries were prepared by immunoSEQ multiplex PCR; TCRdb keeps only in-frame clonotypes and omits some of them. The sample holds about 340,000 clones; roughly 93% are singletons and the top ten take 5% to 7%. The time point denotes: blood from clinic visit 5 months post-surgery; TSC patient then seizure free. The sequencing here drew on peripheral blood, taken approximately 5 months after surgery. The receptors derive from a boy less than two years old with tuberous sclerosis and intractable seizures.

The V gene is TRBV6-5, the J gene TRBJ2-7, with 7 bases fitting TRBD1. The length of the CDR3 is 14 residues. CDR1 and CDR2 (germline): MNHEY, SVGAGI. Trimming removed 2 bases from V and 3 bases from J; junction bases left unmatched: 4. The CDR3 region is CASSYIGTVYEQYF. The CDR3 DNA is TGTGCCAGCAGTTACATAGGGACAGTCTACGAGCAGTACTTC.

The chain combines TRBV30 with TRBJ1-4, with D perhaps TRBD1 (5 bases). The length of the CDR3 is 13 residues. The germline CDR1 and CDR2 sequences are GTSNPN and SVGIG (reference sequence). The V end was cut by 0 bases, the J end by 8 bases, with 10 bases between. This CDR3 reads CAWSVQAGEKLFF. CDR3 in DNA: TGTGCCTGGAGTGTACAGGCAGGAGAAAAACTGTTTTTT.

The chain combines TRBV25-1 with TRBJ2-7; possible D gene TRBD1, 6 bases. From germline, CDR1 is MGHDK and CDR2 SYGVNS. The CDR3 runs 16 residues. V was cut by 5 bases and J by 3 bases, with 20 bases left in between. CDR3 in amino acids: CASSTPLNQGLYEQYF. The DNA for the CDR3 is TGTGCCAGCAGTACTCCGCTTAACCAGGGGCTCTACGAGCAGTACTTC.

This sequence joins TRBV14 and TRBJ2-7; D unclear. The germline gives CDR1 SGHDN, CDR2 FVKESK. The V gene lost 4 bases and the J gene lost 1 base, with 5 bases spanning the gap. The CDR3 runs 12 residues. DNA of the CDR3: TGTGCCAGCAGCCTTGAGTCCTACGAGCAGTACTTC. Its translation is CASSLESYEQYF.

The chain couples TRBV4-1 to TRBJ2-7; D is undetermined. CDR3 size: 14 residues. Trimming pared 4 bases from V and 3 bases from J, leaving 13 bases between. The germline V gene has CDR1 MGHRA and CDR2 YSYEKL. CDR3 nucleotide sequence: TGCGCCAGCAGCCCGGCGGCATTTTACTACGAGCAGTACTTC. It codes for CASSPAAFYYEQYF.

The chain joins TRBV13 to TRBJ2-1, with a possible D match to TRBD1 (5 bases). V lost 1 base and J lost 2, with 12 bases in between. CDR1 and CDR2 from the germline V gene are PRHDT and FYEKMQ (reference sequence). The CDR3 sequence is 16 residues long. CDR3 sequence reads: CASSLAGPPPYNEQFF. In DNA form, the CDR3 reads TGTGCCAGCAGCTTAGCAGGGCCCCCTCCCTACAATGAGCAGTTCTTC. Full variable domain (rest looked up from reference TRBV13 and TRBJ2-1): AAGVIQSPRHLIKEKRETATLKCYPIPRHDTVYWYQQGPGQDPQFLISFYEKMQSDKGSIPDRFSAQQFSDYHSELNMSSLELGDSALYFCASSLAGPPPYNEQFFGPGTRLTVL.

The chain employs TRBV5-6 and TRBJ1-4; 7 positions agree with TRBD1. J lost 7 bases, V lost 0 bases, and 12 bases had no gene match. The CDR3 consists of 17 residues. Germline CDR1 is SGHDT and CDR2 is YYEEEE. DNA of the CDR3: TGTGCCAGCAGCTTGGTTGCAGGGGGACCTGTCGGTGAAAAACTGTTTTTT. This sequence encodes CASSLVAGGPVGEKLFF.

This clone was observed a single time. The rearrangement links TRBV7-9 to TRBJ1-4; 9 bases line up with TRBD1. The V and J ends lost 5 bases and 7 bases, in that order; junction bases with no gene match: 11. The CDR3 spans 16 residues. Germline V gene lookup returns CDR1 SEHNR and CDR2 FQNEAQ (reference sequence). The CDR3 reads CASSKPQGAQSEKLFF. As DNA, the CDR3 is TGTGCCAGCAGCAAGCCACAGGGGGCGCAGAGTGAAAAACTGTTTTTT.

The chain employs TRBV3-1 (or the pseudogene TRBV3-2) and TRBJ1-2, with TRBD1 matching over 9 bases. The CDR3 runs 16 residues. CDR1 and CDR2 from the germline V gene are LGHDT and YNNKEL (reference sequence). V was pared by 4 bases and J by 3 bases, with 9 bases of the junction left unmatched. DNA of the CDR3: TGTGCCAGCAGCCTTGGGACAGGGCGAATATACTATGGCTACACCTTC. It is translated as CASSLGTGRIYYGYTF.

The V gene is TRBV4-1, the J gene TRBJ2-3; possible D gene TRBD1, 5 bases. Germline CDR1 reads MGHRA; CDR2 reads YSYEKL. Trimming took 1 base from V and 7 from J, leaving 18 bases between them. CDR3 size: 16 residues. This CDR3 reads CASSQVGPAGIHTQYF. CDR3 DNA: TGCGCCAGCAGCCAAGTGGGTCCGGCAGGGATACATACGCAGTATTTT.